These T cell receptor beta chains were read from a single sample in a study of blood T cell repertoires in COVID-19. Assay: immunoSEQ multiplex PCR; the TCRdb copy retains only in-frame clones and omits some. The sample yields over 300,000 clones, approximately 82% seen once. Input material: peripheral blood. Receptor source: a woman between 50 and 59 years old with acute or convalescent COVID-19. The CDR3 runs from the conserved cysteine through the conserved F or W. Each record gives: clone size, J gene, V gene, D gene, CDR3 protein, CDR3 DNA. The D gene is left open where the match is weak. The size of a clone is reported for some rows only, either as once, few or many, or as a class for expanded clones.

. TRBJ1-1 TRBV30 . CASRGGELAGNTEAFF TGTGCCTCCCGAGGGGGGGAACTCGCGGGGAACACTGAAGCTTTCTTT
. TRBJ1-2 TRBV14 TRBD1 CASSHSGQGLGYTF TGTGCCAGCAGCCACTCGGGACAGGGGCTTGGCTACACCTTC
once TRBJ2-1 TRBV9 TRBD1 CASSVEGAGEQFF TGTGCCAGCAGCGTAGAGGGGGCCGGTGAGCAGTTCTTC
. TRBJ1-1 TRBV5-6 . CASSLRDKPEAFF TGTGCCAGCAGCCTCCGAGACAAGCCTGAAGCTTTCTTT
. TRBJ2-1 TRBV7-8 TRBD1 CASSRTGGEQFF TGTGCCAGCAGCCGGACAGGGGGAGAGCAGTTCTTC
. TRBJ2-2 TRBV28 . CASIRTRNTGELFF TGTGCCAGCATCAGGACAAGGAACACCGGGGAGCTGTTTTTT
. TRBJ2-7 TRBV10-3 . CAIRATASYEQYF TGTGCCATCAGGGCGACAGCGTCCTACGAGCAGTACTTC
. TRBJ1-2 TRBV6-1 TRBD1 CASSETGILHGYTF TGTGCCAGCAGTGAGACAGGGATTCTGCATGGCTACACCTTC
. TRBJ2-2 TRBV18 . CASSPLISRGTGELFF TGTGCCAGCTCACCATTGATCAGCCGGGGGACCGGGGAGCTGTTTTTT
once TRBJ1-2 TRBV3-1/TRBV3-2 . CASSRGTEDGYTF TGTGCCAGCAGCCGGGGGACTGAGGATGGCTACACCTTC
. TRBJ2-3 TRBV7-3 TRBD2 CASSPQGGREDTQYF TGTGCCAGCAGCCCCCAGGGAGGGCGGGAAGATACGCAGTATTTT
. TRBJ1-2 TRBV7-8 . CASSWRGAASYGYTF TGTGCCAGCAGCTGGCGTGGGGCGGCGTCCTATGGCTACACCTTC
. TRBJ1-1 TRBV4-2 . CASSHGVNTEAFF TGTGCCAGCAGCCATGGAGTGAACACTGAAGCTTTCTTT
. TRBJ2-4 TRBV5-4 . CASSLENFDIQYF TGTGCCAGCAGCCTTGAGAATTTTGACATTCAGTACTTC
. TRBJ1-2 TRBV6-4 . CASRANSNPNYGYTF TGTGCCAGCAGGGCCAACAGCAACCCGAACTATGGCTACACCTTC
. TRBJ2-3 TRBV7-2 TRBD2 CASSSYAGEDTQYF TGTGCCAGCAGTTCATACGCGGGAGAAGATACGCAGTATTTT
. TRBJ1-3 TRBV5-6 TRBD1 CASSLTAGGSGNTIYF TGTGCCAGCAGCTTAACAGCAGGGGGCTCTGGAAACACCATATATTTT
. TRBJ2-2 TRBV10-3 TRBD2 CAITRSTSGGTGELFF TGTGCCATCACCCGCTCGACTAGCGGGGGGACCGGGGAGCTGTTTTTT
. TRBJ2-1 TRBV30 TRBD2 CAWSLAGMFDEQFF TGTGCCTGGAGTCTAGCGGGAATGTTTGATGAGCAGTTCTTC
. TRBJ1-2 TRBV5-5 . CASSRTDYGYTF TGTGCCAGCAGCCGGACAGACTATGGCTACACCTTC
once TRBJ1-1 TRBV18 . CASSPLTRNTEAFF TGTGCCAGCTCACCACTCACGAGGAACACTGAAGCTTTCTTT
. TRBJ2-1 TRBV29-1 TRBD2 CSVGTLAGGYNEQFF TGCAGCGTTGGGACCCTAGCGGGAGGTTACAATGAGCAGTTCTTC
. TRBJ2-2 TRBV5-6 . CASSLGHQNTGELFF TGTGCCAGCAGCCTGGGACACCAGAACACCGGGGAGCTGTTTTTT
few TRBJ2-1 TRBV12-5 TRBD2 CASGPVLAGPYNEQFF TGTGCTAGTGGTCCCGTACTAGCGGGCCCGTACAATGAGCAGTTCTTC
few TRBJ2-2 TRBV7-2 TRBD2 CASSRTSGANTGELFF TGTGCCAGCAGCCGGACTAGCGGGGCGAACACCGGGGAGCTGTTTTTT
. TRBJ2-5 TRBV5-4 . CATGGRETQYF TGTGCCACAGGGGGGCGGGAGACCCAGTACTTC
. TRBJ2-1 TRBV4-1 . CASSHPYEGSNEQFF TGCGCCAGCAGCCATCCATATGAGGGTTCCAATGAGCAGTTCTTC
. TRBJ2-1 TRBV30 TRBD1 CAWIQRPPGQSYNEQFF TGTGCCTGGATCCAACGGCCCCCGGGACAGTCCTACAATGAGCAGTTCTTC
. TRBJ2-3 TRBV2 TRBD2 CASNLRLAGVSDTQYF TGTGCCAGCAATCTTCGACTAGCGGGGGTGTCAGATACGCAGTATTTT
. TRBJ1-2 TRBV28 . CASSSPGGGPYGYTF TGTGCCAGCAGTTCCCCGGGAGGGGGACCCTATGGCTACACCTTC
. TRBJ2-6 TRBV10-2 TRBD2 CASNQRAGRANVLTF TGCGCCAGCAATCAACGAGCGGGGAGGGCCAACGTCCTGACTTTC
. TRBJ1-4 TRBV3-1/TRBV3-2 . CASSQTFGREKLFF TGTGCCAGCAGCCAGACATTCGGAAGGGAAAAACTGTTTTTT
. TRBJ1-1 TRBV6-1 . CASSDQGGTEAFF TGTGCCAGCAGTGATCAGGGCGGCACTGAAGCTTTCTTT
. TRBJ1-4 TRBV5-1 TRBD1 CASSIGTGREKLFF TGCGCCAGCAGTATTGGGACAGGGCGTGAAAAACTGTTTTTT
. TRBJ2-3 TRBV5-1 . CASSLVPAETDTQYF TGCGCCAGCAGCTTGGTACCAGCGGAGACAGATACGCAGTATTTT
. TRBJ1-2 TRBV3-1/TRBV3-2 TRBD1 CASSQEGWDRRYYGYTF TGTGCCAGCAGCCAAGAAGGCTGGGACAGGCGGTACTATGGCTACACCTTC
. TRBJ2-7 TRBV6-2/TRBV6-3 TRBD1 CASSDQTGGWNEQYF TGTGCCAGCAGCGATCAGACAGGGGGCTGGAACGAGCAGTACTTC
. TRBJ2-7 TRBV29-1 . CSVRAGGTYEQYF TGCAGCGTTCGGGCGGGTGGGACCTACGAGCAGTACTTC
. TRBJ1-2 TRBV27 TRBD1 CASSSTGGYGYTF TGTGCCAGCAGTTCAACAGGGGGGTATGGCTACACCTTC
. TRBJ2-3 TRBV20-1 . CSASRGDTQYF TGCAGTGCTAGTCGGGGGGATACGCAGTATTTT
. TRBJ1-2 TRBV6-5 . CASTLAGGIGYGYTF TGTGCCAGCACCCTTGCTGGGGGGATCGGCTATGGCTACACCTTC
. TRBJ1-4 TRBV2 . CASIQEGSNEKLFF TGTGCCAGCATCCAGGAGGGCAGTAATGAAAAACTGTTTTTT
. TRBJ1-2 TRBV12-5 TRBD1 CASGLAGQGEYGYTF TGTGCTAGTGGTTTGGCAGGACAGGGCGAATATGGCTACACCTTC
. TRBJ2-4 TRBV5-4 . CASSSKGDYAKNIQYF TGTGCCAGCAGCTCAAAGGGGGATTATGCCAAAAACATTCAGTACTTC
. TRBJ2-1 TRBV7-3 TRBD2 CASSFTWTSGINEQFF TGTGCCAGCAGCTTTACGTGGACTAGCGGGATCAATGAGCAGTTCTTC
once TRBJ2-3 TRBV7-2 . CASSLLGTVDTQYF TGTGCCAGCAGCTTATTAGGGACTGTAGATACGCAGTATTTT
. TRBJ2-5 TRBV3-1/TRBV3-2 . CASSQESRGQTQYF TGTGCCAGCAGCCAAGAGAGCAGGGGCCAGACCCAGTACTTC
. TRBJ2-1 TRBV12-3/TRBV12-4 . CASSSESRGEQFF TGTGCCAGCAGTTCCGAGAGTCGGGGGGAGCAGTTCTTC
. TRBJ1-4 TRBV6-4 TRBD1 CASSPGTGGDEKLFF TGTGCCAGCAGCCCAGGGACAGGGGGCGATGAAAAACTGTTTTTT